A selection of T cell receptor beta chains follows, all from one sample in a study of cytomegalovirus exposure and HLA in healthy donors. The protocol was immunoSEQ multiplex PCR, while the TCRdb copy is restricted to in-frame clones and leaves out a portion. The sample yields about 140,000 clones, just under 80% seen once. Sequenced input: PBMCs. These TCRs come from a male donor in good health and CMV-seronegative. Both conserved end residues are part of each CDR3. A D gene is named only where the DNA matches it firmly. Only part of the rows carry a size: once, few, many, or a class if the clone is expanded.

j_call | d_call | v_call | clone_size | cdr3_nt | cdr3_aa
TRBJ2-5 | . | TRBV6-1 | few | TGTGCCAGCAGTAAAGACTACGGGGGGCCCGAAGGGACCCAGTACTTC | CASSKDYGGPEGTQYF
TRBJ1-5 | . | TRBV9 | . | TGTGCCAGCAGCGTCGAGGGAGGGGTCAATCAGCCCCAGCATTTT | CASSVEGGVNQPQHF
TRBJ2-2 | . | TRBV5-4 | . | TGTGCCAGCAGCGAGACTAGTGGGATGGACGGGGAGCTGTTTTTT | CASSETSGMDGELFF
TRBJ1-4 | TRBD1 | TRBV4-1 | . | TGCGCCAGCAGCCAGGGACAGGGGGGGGAAAAACTGTTTTTT | CASSQGQGGEKLFF
TRBJ2-7 | . | TRBV11-2 | . | TGTGCCAGCAGCTTAGAGGCAGGGTCCTACGAGCAGTACTTC | CASSLEAGSYEQYF
TRBJ1-1 | . | TRBV7-9 | . | TGTTCCAGCAGCCTGCACCTGAGGACAACTAACACTGAAGCTTTCTTT | CSSSLHLRTTNTEAFF
TRBJ1-2 | . | TRBV2 | . | TGTGCCAGCAGCACAGGGAACTATGGCTACACCTTC | CASSTGNYGYTF
TRBJ1-3 | TRBD1 | TRBV14 | . | TGTGCCAGCAGCCCCACAAAGGGCAGGGGGAACCCTGGAAACACCATATATTTT | CASSPTKGRGNPGNTIYF
TRBJ1-5 | TRBD1 | TRBV18 | . | TGTGCCAGCTCACCGGACAGGGGAGGTCAGCCCCAGCATTTT | CASSPDRGGQPQHF
TRBJ2-7 | TRBD1 | TRBV9 | . | TGTGCCAGCAGCGTATCCGGGGACAGCTACTACGAGCAGTACTTC | CASSVSGDSYYEQYF
TRBJ2-1 | . | TRBV19 | . | TGTGCCAGTAGTTTTCGCTCCCGGAGCTCCTACAATGAGCAGTTCTTC | CASSFRSRSSYNEQFF
TRBJ1-1 | TRBD1 | TRBV27 | . | TGTGCCAGCAGTAAGACAGGGGGCGCCTACACTGAAGCTTTCTTT | CASSKTGGAYTEAFF
TRBJ1-2 | . | TRBV14 | . | TGTGCCAGCAGCCAAGAACATCGGGGGTTCGCCTATGGCTACACCTTC | CASSQEHRGFAYGYTF
TRBJ2-3 | . | TRBV19 | . | TGTGCCAGTAGTATGATGGGGACACGCACAGATACGCAGTATTTT | CASSMMGTRTDTQYF
TRBJ2-1 | TRBD2 | TRBV15 | . | TGTGCCACCAGCAGAGATCGCCGGGGGGCCTACAATGAGCAGTTCTTC | CATSRDRRGAYNEQFF
TRBJ1-3 | . | TRBV9 | . | TGTGCCAGCAGCGTAAGAGGGTCAACTGGAAACACCATATATTTT | CASSVRGSTGNTIYF
TRBJ2-5 | . | TRBV15 | . | TGTGCCACCAGCAGAGAGGGGCAGGGCCAAGAGACCCAGTACTTC | CATSREGQGQETQYF
TRBJ1-1 | . | TRBV27 | many | TGTGCCAGCAGTTTTACTCTGAACACTGAAGCTTTCTTT | CASSFTLNTEAFF
TRBJ1-2 | . | TRBV7-3 | . | TGTGCCAGCAGCCGGGACATCGGCTATGGCTACACCTTC | CASSRDIGYGYTF
TRBJ2-7 | . | TRBV4-3 | . | TGCGCCAGCAGCCAAGAAGACTATTCATCCTACGAGCAGTACTTC | CASSQEDYSSYEQYF
TRBJ1-1 | . | TRBV7-9 | few | TGTGCCAGCAGCCCGGAAAGGGGCACTGAAGCTTTCTTT | CASSPERGTEAFF
TRBJ2-2 | . | TRBV30 | . | TGTGCCTGGACCGGGTACACCGGGGAGCTGTTTTTT | CAWTGYTGELFF
TRBJ1-2 | . | TRBV11-2 | . | TGTGCCAGCAGCTTAGATCAGGGGTCCTATGGCTACACCTTC | CASSLDQGSYGYTF
TRBJ2-2 | . | TRBV5-1 | . | TGCGCCAGCAGCTTGGGGGCTTCTGCGAACACCGGGGAGCTGTTTTTT | CASSLGASANTGELFF
TRBJ2-5 | . | TRBV5-4 | . | TGTGCCAGCAGCTCACGATTACAGGGCCAAGAGACCCAGTACTTC | CASSSRLQGQETQYF
TRBJ1-2 | . | TRBV9 | once | TGTGCCAGCAGCGTAGCGACTGGACACTCCTATGGCTACACCTTC | CASSVATGHSYGYTF
TRBJ2-2 | . | TRBV11-2 | . | TGTGCCAGCAGCCTCGGCACCGGGGAGCTGTTTTTT | CASSLGTGELFF
TRBJ2-1 | TRBD2 | TRBV29-1 | . | TGCAGCGTCCAGCGGGGGGGCCCTTACAATGAGCAGTTCTTC | CSVQRGGPYNEQFF
TRBJ2-1 | TRBD2 | TRBV5-6 | . | TGTGCCAGCAGCTTTAGCGGGGGGGCGGGTGAGCAGTTCTTC | CASSFSGGAGEQFF
TRBJ2-1 | TRBD2 | TRBV6-1 | . | TGTGCCAGCAGTCCGGGGGGGCGGAATGAGCAGTTCTTC | CASSPGGRNEQFF
TRBJ2-7 | TRBD1 | TRBV19 | . | TGTGCCAGTAGTATGGGACAGGGGGCATACGAGCAGTACTTC | CASSMGQGAYEQYF
TRBJ1-5 | TRBD1 | TRBV19 | . | TGTGCCAGTATCCCCCCGGACAGGGGGGGCGGCAATCAGCCCCAGCATTTT | CASIPPDRGGGNQPQHF
TRBJ1-4 | TRBD1 | TRBV18 | . | TGTGCCAGCTCACCCGACAGGGATGAAAAACTGTTTTTT | CASSPDRDEKLFF
TRBJ2-5 | . | TRBV4-1 | few | TGCGCCAGCAGCCAAATGCCGCCGGGACTCGGACAAGAGACCCAGTACTTC | CASSQMPPGLGQETQYF
TRBJ1-3 | . | TRBV5-4 | . | TGTGCCAGCAGCCGCGGGCCGAGCTCTGGAAACACCATATATTTT | CASSRGPSSGNTIYF
TRBJ1-3 | . | TRBV4-3 | . | TGCGCCAGTAGCCAAGAAGAGGACGGGATGGGTGGAAACACCATATATTTT | CASSQEEDGMGGNTIYF
TRBJ1-1 | . | TRBV19 | . | TGTGCCAGTAGTATAGATTCAGGGCCCAACACTGAAGCTTTCTTT | CASSIDSGPNTEAFF
TRBJ1-1 | TRBD1 | TRBV6-6 | once | TGTGCCAGCAGTTTAACCGGGACAGGGAACACTGAAGCTTTCTTT | CASSLTGTGNTEAFF
TRBJ1-4 | TRBD1 | TRBV30 | once | TGTGCCGGCACTCCGGGACAGGGGGGAGAAAAACTGTTTTTT | CAGTPGQGGEKLFF
TRBJ2-1 | . | TRBV2 | . | TGTGCCAGCAGTGACCCGGGGATGGCTGAGCAGTTCTTC | CASSDPGMAEQFF
TRBJ2-3 | . | TRBV28 | . | TGTGCCAGCAGTTCTCAGTTTCGACTAGGAACAGATACGCAGTATTTT | CASSSQFRLGTDTQYF
TRBJ1-4 | TRBD1 | TRBV5-6 | few | TGTGCCAGCAGCTTGGTGGGGGACAGATATAATGAAAAACTGTTTTTT | CASSLVGDRYNEKLFF
TRBJ2-3 | TRBD2 | TRBV7-2 | . | TGTGCCAGCAGCCCCGGACTAGCGACAGATACGCAGTATTTT | CASSPGLATDTQYF
TRBJ1-3 | TRBD1 | TRBV5-1 | . | TGCGCCAGCAGCTCGGGACAGGGTTCGTCTGGAAACACCATATATTTT | CASSSGQGSSGNTIYF
TRBJ2-1 | TRBD2 | TRBV7-9 | . | TGTGCCAGCAGCTTGACTAGCGGGGGGGCCAATGAGCAGTTCTTC | CASSLTSGGANEQFF
TRBJ2-7 | TRBD1 | TRBV27 | once | TGTGCCAGCAGTTGGGGACAGACCTCCTACGAGCAGTACTTC | CASSWGQTSYEQYF
TRBJ2-2 | TRBD1 | TRBV5-6 | . | TGTGCCAGCACCTTTAACAGGGGGTCCTCCACCGGGGAGCTGTTTTTT | CASTFNRGSSTGELFF